This entry lists 27 T cell receptor beta chains sequenced from one sample in a study of blood T cell repertoires in COVID-19. TCRdb's table, derived via immunoSEQ multiplex PCR, lists solely in-frame clones and lacks some. The repertoire holds around 340,000 clones, with roughly 89% as singletons. The sequencing sample was made of peripheral blood. The source is a woman aged 55-69 years with COVID-19, enrolled during active disease.

The rearrangement uses TRBV30 and TRBJ2-3; 8 bases are shared with TRBD1. J lost 4 bases, V lost 0 bases, and 6 bases had no gene match. The CDR3 consists of 15 residues. Germline V CDR1 and CDR2: GTSNPN, SVGIG (reference sequence). Here the CDR3 reads CAWSVNTGGPDTQYF. Here the CDR3 DNA reads TGTGCCTGGAGTGTAAATACAGGGGGGCCAGATACGCAGTATTTT.

In DNA, the CDR3 is TGTGCCAGCAGTTACACAGGAACGGGCTACGAGCAGTACTTC. Translating it yields CASSYTGTGYEQYF. The rearrangement uses TRBV6-6 and TRBJ2-7; D perhaps matches TRBD1 (5 bases). Germline V gene sequence: CDR1 MNHNY, CDR2 SVGAGI (reference sequence). The V end was cut by 2 bases, the J end by 3 bases, with 11 bases between. This CDR3 region has 14 residues.

The chain uses TRBV20-1 and TRBJ2-3; TRBD2 is a possible D gene (6 bases). V shed 3 bases and J shed 0 bases, with 13 bases lying between them. The CDR3 length is 15 residues. CDR1 and CDR2 (germline): DFQATT, SNEGSKA (reference sequence). In DNA, the CDR3 is TGCAGTGCTAGTGTAGCGGATCTTAGCACAGATACGCAGTATTTT. This codes for CSASVADLSTDTQYF.

V is TRBV4-2 and J is TRBJ1-5, with unresolved D. Germline CDR1 and CDR2: LGHNA and YNFKEQ. This CDR3 is 13 amino acids long. V gave up 6 bases and J gave up 0 bases, with 6 bases separating them. The CDR3 region is CASSHSSNQPQHF. CDR3 bases: TGTGCCAGCAGTCATTCTAGCAATCAGCCCCAGCATTTT.

This chain links TRBV7-3 with TRBJ1-4; tentatively, D is TRBD1 (6 bases). CDR1 SGHTA and CDR2 FQGTGA come from the germline V gene. V lost 3 bases and J 4 bases, leaving 9 bases between the germline ends. This CDR3 has 14 residues. The CDR3 DNA sequence: TGTGCCAGCAGCTTGACAGGAATTAATGAAAAACTGTTTTTT. Encoded protein: CASSLTGINEKLFF.

The count of this clone is one. The chain employs TRBV19 and TRBJ1-4, with 8 bases identical to TRBD1. Germline CDR1 reads LNHDA; CDR2 reads SQIVND (reference sequence). V lost 6 bases and J lost 6; bases outside the gene matches: 6. This CDR3 contains 14 residues. The CDR3 sequence: CASSPGGADEKLFF. CDR3 DNA sequence: TGTGCCAGTAGCCCAGGGGGCGCAGATGAAAAACTGTTTTTT.

This chain connects TRBV12-3 or TRBV12-4 to TRBJ1-2; D is unclear. CDR3 length equals 12 residues. Trimming cost V 3 bases and J 2 bases, with 4 bases left between them. As DNA, the CDR3 is TGTGCCAGCAGTTTGTCGAACTATGGCTACACCTTC. The encoded protein is CASSLSNYGYTF.

This clone was seen a single time. This chain joins TRBV18 and TRBJ2-1, with a possible D match to TRBD2 (6 bases). The CDR3 has 15 residues. The V end was cut by 6 bases, the J end by 4 bases, with 16 bases between. Germline V gene lookup returns CDR1 KGHSH and CDR2 LQKENI. The CDR3 DNA follows: TGTGCCAGCTCCCCCCGGGGGTCACAATACAATGAGCAGTTCTTC. It translates to CASSPRGSQYNEQFF.

The V gene is TRBV7-3, the J gene TRBJ1-3; D ambiguous. V lost 3 bases and J lost 0, with 15 bases in between. CDR1 SGHTA and CDR2 FQGTGA come from the germline V gene. CDR3 length: 17 amino acids. The CDR3 DNA reads TGTGCCAGCAGCTTCGGTCACAGTCCCTACTCTGGAAACACCATATATTTT. Its translation: CASSFGHSPYSGNTIYF.

This clone has a single count. The gene calls are TRBV6-5 and TRBJ1-6; tentatively, D is TRBD1 (5 bases). Germline-derived CDR1 and CDR2 are MNHEY and SVGAGI. The CDR3 has 16 amino acids. Trimming shortened V by 4 bases and J by 9 bases, and 19 bases separated the two germline ends. CDR3 sequence reads: CASSFVARVDRSPLHF. CDR3 nucleotides: TGTGCCAGCAGTTTCGTAGCCAGGGTAGATCGTTCACCCCTCCACTTT.

This chain connects TRBV29-1 to TRBJ1-1; D is uncertain. Germline V gene data show CDR1 as SQVTM and CDR2 as ANQGSEA. Trimming took off 0 bases at V and 4 bases at J, with 9 bases between the two ends. The CDR3 has 13 residues. The CDR3: CSVEDRSSTEAFF. CDR3 in DNA: TGCAGCGTTGAAGATCGAAGTAGCACTGAAGCTTTCTTT.

This clone is a singleton in its sample. This chain connects TRBV6-5 to TRBJ1-1; a possible D gene is TRBD1 (6 bases). Germline V gives CDR1 MNHEY, CDR2 SVGAGI. Trimming took 11 bases from V and 6 from J, leaving 25 bases between them. The CDR3 is made up of 15 amino acids. In DNA form, the CDR3 reads TGTGCCCTAATAAGCGGGGGGCGCAGAATCGCTGAAGCTTTCTTT. It is translated as CALISGGRRIAEAFF.

This clone has only a few counts. The rearrangement links TRBV6-5 to TRBJ1-6; 9 bases fit TRBD1. Germline CDR1 and CDR2: MNHEY and SVGAGI. The CDR3 covers 15 residues. V lost 2 bases to trimming and J lost 8 bases; unmatched junction nucleotides: 4. The CDR3 DNA sequence: TGTGCCAGCAGTTACGGGGGACAGGGTTATTCACCCCTCCACTTT. Amino acids: CASSYGGQGYSPLHF.

J is TRBJ2-7 and V is TRBV4-2; 7 bases are a match to TRBD2. The germline V gene encodes CDR1 LGHNA and CDR2 YNFKEQ. CDR3 length equals 14 residues. V shed 3 bases, J shed 1 base, and the junction held 3 bases outside the gene matches. The CDR3 coding sequence is TGTGCCAGCAGCCAGGGGGGGGATTCCTACGAGCAGTACTTC. The encoded protein is CASSQGGDSYEQYF.

J is TRBJ1-2 and V is TRBV6-5; TRBD1 might be the D (6 bases). V was shortened by 6 bases and J by 8 bases, with 16 bases between the two germline ends. The CDR3 extends over 13 amino acids. Germline lookup yields CDR1 MNHEY and CDR2 SVGAGI. CDR3 DNA sequence: TGTGCCAGCAGGGCCCTTACAGGGCACGGCTACACCTTC. This sequence encodes CASRALTGHGYTF.

This clone was recorded only once. This chain uses TRBV5-4 with TRBJ2-1; D possibly corresponds to TRBD2 (6 bases). Germline V gene sequence: CDR1 SGHNT, CDR2 YYREEE (reference sequence). The CDR3 totals 15 residues. The V end was cut by 0 bases, the J end by 7 bases, with 14 bases between. CDR3 residues: CASSLVPGVGNEQFF. The CDR3 DNA reads as TGTGCCAGCAGCTTGGTCCCGGGGGTAGGGAATGAGCAGTTCTTC.

V and J are TRBV9 and TRBJ2-5, with a weak D call TRBD2 (7 bases). The CDR3 is made up of 15 amino acids. Trimming removed 0 bases from V and 5 bases from J, with 14 bases in between. Germline CDR1 and CDR2: SGDLS and YYNGEE. The CDR3 reads CASSVEGGAMETQYF. The CDR3 coding sequence is TGTGCCAGCAGCGTAGAGGGGGGGGCGATGGAGACCCAGTACTTC. Variable domain in full (rest from reference TRBV9 and TRBJ2-5): DSGVTQTPKHLITATGQRVTLRCSPRSGDLSVYWYQQSLDQGLQFLIQYYNGEERAKGNILERFSAQQFPDLHSELNLSSLELGDSALYFCASSVEGGAMETQYFGPGTRLLVL.

In this sample, this clone turned up once. The rearrangement links TRBV4-1 to TRBJ1-3; 8 bases align to TRBD1. This CDR3 has 16 residues. The germline gives CDR1 MGHRA, CDR2 YSYEKL. Unmatched junction bases numbered 9, after V lost 4 bases and J lost 4 bases. CDR3 region: CASSPGQGTSGNTIYF. CDR3 bases: TGCGCCAGCAGCCCCGGACAGGGAACTTCGGGAAACACCATATATTTT.

The rearrangement uses TRBV7-6 and TRBJ2-3; TRBD1 matches at 10 bases. V was pared by 1 base and J by 5 bases, with 6 bases of the junction left unmatched. Looked up from germline, CDR1 is SGHVS and CDR2 is FNYEAQ. CDR3 length: 16 residues. The CDR3, as DNA: TGTGCCAGCAGCTTAGGGGGACAGGGGATCGGAGATACGCAGTATTTT. Amino acids: CASSLGGQGIGDTQYF.

The gene calls are TRBV13 and TRBJ1-1, with D maybe TRBD1 (6 bases). This CDR3 contains 15 residues. Germline CDR1 PRHDT, CDR2 FYEKMQ (reference sequence). V was pared by 7 bases and J by 0 bases, with 15 bases between. The CDR3 here is CASTRNRVMNTEAFF. CDR3 in DNA: TGTGCCAGCACCAGAAACAGGGTTATGAACACTGAAGCTTTCTTT.

The chain employs TRBV11-3 and TRBJ2-7; 11 positions agree with TRBD1. Germline CDR1 reads SGHNT; CDR2 reads YENEEA. This CDR3 contains 14 residues. V trimming: 3 bases; J trimming: 7 bases; junction bases outside the gene matches: 5. The CDR3 nucleotides read TGTGCCAGCAGCTTTACAGGGACAGGGGGTGAGCAGTACTTC. Encoded protein: CASSFTGTGGEQYF.

The V and J genes are TRBV7-2 and TRBJ1-1; the D is unclear. V gave up 5 bases and J gave up 0 bases, with 7 bases separating them. The CDR3 loop spans 13 amino acids. Per germline, CDR1 SGHTA and CDR2 FQGNSA. In nucleotides, the CDR3 is TGTGCCAGCAGCACTCAAATGAACACTGAAGCTTTCTTT. Encoded protein: CASSTQMNTEAFF.

This clone was picked up one time. J is TRBJ2-4 and V is TRBV28; no definite D call. The CDR3 length is 13 residues. Per the germline V gene, CDR1 is MDHEN and CDR2 is SYDVKM. V was pared by 2 bases and J by 6 bases, with 8 bases between. As DNA, the CDR3 is TGTGCCAGCAGTTTAGTACAGATAAACATTCAGTACTTC. Amino acids: CASSLVQINIQYF.

J is TRBJ1-1 and V is TRBV7-9; a weak D match, TRBD1 (6 bases). The length of the CDR3 is 13 residues. The V gene lost 3 bases and the J gene lost 5 bases, with 10 bases spanning the gap. Per germline, CDR1 SEHNR and CDR2 FQNEAQ (reference sequence). CDR3 loop: CASSLKGQTEAFF. For the CDR3, the DNA is TGTGCCAGCAGCTTGAAAGGACAGACTGAAGCTTTCTTT.

The V and J genes are TRBV6-5 and TRBJ1-2; D possibly corresponds to TRBD1 (5 bases). Trimming pared 4 bases from V and 7 bases from J, leaving 10 bases between. The germline gives CDR1 MNHEY, CDR2 SVGAGI. This CDR3 spans 12 amino acids. In DNA, the CDR3 is TGTGCCAGCAGTTCAGGGTCGCTTGGCTACACCTTC. This translates into CASSSGSLGYTF.

This sequence joins TRBV7-9 and TRBJ1-1; a weak D match, TRBD1 (6 bases). The CDR3 contains 12 residues. V was trimmed by 3 bases and J by 12 bases, leaving 14 bases between them. Germline V gives CDR1 SEHNR, CDR2 FQNEAQ (reference sequence). In nucleotides, the CDR3 is TGTGCCAGCAGCTTCGGGGGGGCGGAAACTTTCTTT. It is translated as CASSFGGAETFF. The complete variable domain, with remaining parts taken from reference TRBV7-9 and TRBJ1-1, reads DTGVSQNPRHKITKRGQNVTFRCDPISEHNRLYWYRQTLGQGPEFLTYFQNEAQLEKSRLLSDRFSAERPKGSFSTLEIQRTEQGDSAMYLCASSFGGAETFFGQGTRLTVV.

This chain joins TRBV28 and TRBJ1-2, with D perhaps TRBD1 (5 bases). V was cut by 5 bases and J by 8 bases, with 24 bases left in between. Germline CDR1 reads MDHEN; CDR2 reads SYDVKM. The CDR3 contains 16 residues. CDR3 nucleotide sequence: TGTGCCAGCAGTCCCACGTCGGTCAGGGTTGTTGGGGGCTACACCTTC. This translates into CASSPTSVRVVGGYTF.